This TCR beta chain was observed in a study of blood T cell repertoires in COVID-19. About the research overall: COVID-19 samples, acute and convalescent, were from the United States, Italy and Spain. The analysed material was cDNA or gDNA that came from T cells, B-cell-depleted T cells, or PBMCs.

Original data processing: Reference gene primers were amplified, and this amplification served to estimate nucleated cell counts. TCRdb's table, derived via immunoSEQ multiplex PCR, lists solely in-frame clones and lacks some. V and J calls and clone size come straight from that table; D and trimming were deduced from the DNA. The table lists fewer than 30,000 clones, roughly nine tenths of them singletons, with about a sixth in the top ten. The CDR3 loop spans 13 amino acids. Germline lookup yields CDR1 SNHLY and CDR2 FYNNEI. Trimming removed 3 bases from V and 8 bases from J, with 13 bases in between.

This TCR came from a human donor with active COVID-19. The donor label of this sample is uncertain. The chain combines TRBV2 with TRBJ1-1; unclear D gene. Sequencing was performed on peripheral blood. CDR3 bases: TGTGCCAGCAGTGATGGAGGGTGGTCGGAAGCTTTCTTT. Protein: CASSDGGWSEAFF.